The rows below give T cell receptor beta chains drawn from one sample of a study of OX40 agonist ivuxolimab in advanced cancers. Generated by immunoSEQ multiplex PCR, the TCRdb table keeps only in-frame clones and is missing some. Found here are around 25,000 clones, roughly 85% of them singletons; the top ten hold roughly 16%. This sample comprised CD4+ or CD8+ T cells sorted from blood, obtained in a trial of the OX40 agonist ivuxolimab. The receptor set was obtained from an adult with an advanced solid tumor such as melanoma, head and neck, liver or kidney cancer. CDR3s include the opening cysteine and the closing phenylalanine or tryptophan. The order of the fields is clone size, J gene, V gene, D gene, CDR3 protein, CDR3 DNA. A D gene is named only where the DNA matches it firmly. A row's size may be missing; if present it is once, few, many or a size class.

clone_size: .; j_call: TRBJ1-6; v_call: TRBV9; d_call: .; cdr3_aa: CASSVDKGPLHF; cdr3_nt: TGTGCCAGCAGCGTAGACAAGGGACCCCTCCACTTT
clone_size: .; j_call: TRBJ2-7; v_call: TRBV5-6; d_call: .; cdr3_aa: CASSLALPGDGRHEQYF; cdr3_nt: TGTGCCAGCAGCTTGGCCCTTCCCGGGGACGGGAGACACGAGCAGTACTTC
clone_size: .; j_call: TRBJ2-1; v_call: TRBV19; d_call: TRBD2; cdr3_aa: CASSLGSGYNEQFF; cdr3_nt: TGTGCCAGTAGCCTAGGTAGCGGGTACAATGAGCAGTTCTTC
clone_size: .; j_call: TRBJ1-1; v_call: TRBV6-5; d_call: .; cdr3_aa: CASSEAFF; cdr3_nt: TGTGCCAGCAGTGAAGCTTTCTTT
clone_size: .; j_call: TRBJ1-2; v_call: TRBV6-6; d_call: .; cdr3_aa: CASSPMGLVYGYTF; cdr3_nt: TGTGCCAGCAGCCCTATGGGCTTGGTCTATGGCTACACCTTC
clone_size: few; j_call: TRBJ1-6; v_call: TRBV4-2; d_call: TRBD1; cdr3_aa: CASSQPGQGRGSPLHF; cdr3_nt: TGTGCCAGCAGCCAACCCGGACAGGGGAGGGGTTCACCCCTCCACTTT
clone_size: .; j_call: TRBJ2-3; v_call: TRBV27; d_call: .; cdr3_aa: CASRPRGRFSDTQYF; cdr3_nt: TGTGCCAGCAGGCCCCGGGGCAGGTTTTCAGATACGCAGTATTTT
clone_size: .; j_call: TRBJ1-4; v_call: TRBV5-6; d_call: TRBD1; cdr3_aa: CASSPGTGDEKLFF; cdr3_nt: TGTGCCAGCAGCCCCGGGACAGGGGATGAAAAACTGTTTTTT
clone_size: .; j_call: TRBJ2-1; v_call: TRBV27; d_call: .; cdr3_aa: CASRTGYNEQFF; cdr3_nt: TGTGCCAGCAGGACGGGGTACAATGAGCAGTTCTTC
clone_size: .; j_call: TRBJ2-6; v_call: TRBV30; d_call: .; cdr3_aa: CAWSEPFGTGANVLTF; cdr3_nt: TGTGCCTGGAGTGAGCCCTTCGGAACTGGGGCCAACGTCCTGACTTTC
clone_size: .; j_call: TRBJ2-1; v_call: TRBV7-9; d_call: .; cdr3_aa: CASSFQVRSYNEQFF; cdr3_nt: TGTGCCAGCAGCTTTCAGGTTCGCTCCTACAATGAGCAGTTCTTC
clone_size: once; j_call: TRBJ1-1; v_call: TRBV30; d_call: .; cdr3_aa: CAWRGGTNTEAFF; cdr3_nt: TGTGCCTGGAGGGGGGGGACGAACACTGAAGCTTTCTTT
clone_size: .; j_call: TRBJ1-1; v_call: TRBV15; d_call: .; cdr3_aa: CATSRDFQAGTEAFF; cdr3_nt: TGTGCCACCAGCAGAGACTTCCAGGCGGGGACTGAAGCTTTCTTT
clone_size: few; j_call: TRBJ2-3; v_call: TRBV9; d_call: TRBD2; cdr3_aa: CASSPPGGDTQYF; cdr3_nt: TGTGCCAGCAGCCCCCCGGGGGGGGATACGCAGTATTTT
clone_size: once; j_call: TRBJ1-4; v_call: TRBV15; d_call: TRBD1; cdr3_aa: CATSKEGTVGEKLFF; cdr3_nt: TGTGCCACCAGCAAAGAAGGGACAGTTGGCGAAAAACTGTTTTTT
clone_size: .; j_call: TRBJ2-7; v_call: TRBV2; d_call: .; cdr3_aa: CASSGSLARGSYEQYF; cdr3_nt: TGTGCCAGCAGTGGGTCGCTAGCCAGGGGCTCCTACGAGCAGTACTTC
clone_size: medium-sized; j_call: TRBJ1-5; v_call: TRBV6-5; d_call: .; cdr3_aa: CASSLRGDSNQPQHF; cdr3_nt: TGTGCCAGCAGTCTCAGGGGAGATAGCAATCAGCCCCAGCATTTT
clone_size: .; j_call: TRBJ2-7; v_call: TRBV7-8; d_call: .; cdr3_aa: CASSLVSGDREQYF; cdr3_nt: TGTGCCAGCAGCTTAGTTTCCGGGGATCGCGAGCAGTACTTC
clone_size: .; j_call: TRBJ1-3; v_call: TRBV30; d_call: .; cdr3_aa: CANGGRSGNTIYF; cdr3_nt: TGTGCAAATGGGGGGCGCTCTGGAAACACCATATATTTT
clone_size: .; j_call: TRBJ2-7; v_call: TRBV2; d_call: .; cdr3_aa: CASRSGSSYEQYF; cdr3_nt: TGTGCCAGCAGGTCCGGGAGCTCCTACGAGCAGTACTTC
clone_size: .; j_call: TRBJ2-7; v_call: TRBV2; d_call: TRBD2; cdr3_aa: CASSEWLAGYEQYF; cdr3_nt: TGTGCCAGCAGTGAGTGGCTAGCGGGATACGAGCAGTACTTC
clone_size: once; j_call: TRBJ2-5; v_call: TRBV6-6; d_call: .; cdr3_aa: CASIHLGGAETQYF; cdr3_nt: TGTGCCAGCATCCATCTGGGGGGGGCGGAGACCCAGTACTTC
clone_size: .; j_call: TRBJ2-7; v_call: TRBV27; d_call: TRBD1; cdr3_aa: CASRFGTGSSYEQYF; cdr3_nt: TGTGCCAGCAGGTTCGGGACAGGGAGTTCCTACGAGCAGTACTTC
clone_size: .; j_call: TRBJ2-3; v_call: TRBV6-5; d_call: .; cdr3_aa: CASSLGINTDTQYF; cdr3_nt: TGTGCCAGCAGTCTGGGCATAAACACAGATACGCAGTATTTT
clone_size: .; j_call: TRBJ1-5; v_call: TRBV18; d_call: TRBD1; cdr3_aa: CASSPGTGSNQPQHF; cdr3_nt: TGTGCCAGCTCACCCGGGACAGGGAGCAATCAGCCCCAGCATTTT
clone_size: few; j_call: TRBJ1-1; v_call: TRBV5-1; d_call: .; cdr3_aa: CASSLGAGNTEAFF; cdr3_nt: TGCGCCAGCAGCTTGGGGGCAGGGAACACTGAAGCTTTCTTT
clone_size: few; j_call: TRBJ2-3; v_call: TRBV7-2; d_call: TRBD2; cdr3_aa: CASSRLAGGGTDTQYF; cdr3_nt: TGTGCCAGCAGTCGACTAGCGGGAGGGGGCACAGATACGCAGTATTTT
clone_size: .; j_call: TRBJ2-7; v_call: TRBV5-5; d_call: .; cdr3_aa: CASSWPKGVNSYEQYF; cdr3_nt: TGTGCCAGCAGCTGGCCGAAGGGCGTTAACTCCTACGAGCAGTACTTC
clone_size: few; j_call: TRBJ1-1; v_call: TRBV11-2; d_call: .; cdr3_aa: CASSEGVAFF; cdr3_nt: TGTGCCAGCAGCGAAGGAGTTGCTTTCTTT
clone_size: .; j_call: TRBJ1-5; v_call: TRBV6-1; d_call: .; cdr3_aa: CASRKLGVSNQPQHF; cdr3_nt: TGTGCCAGCAGAAAACTTGGGGTTAGCAATCAGCCCCAGCATTTT
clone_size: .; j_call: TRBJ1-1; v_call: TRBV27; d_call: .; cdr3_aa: CASKLNTEAFF; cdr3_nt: TGTGCCAGCAAATTAAACACTGAAGCTTTCTTT
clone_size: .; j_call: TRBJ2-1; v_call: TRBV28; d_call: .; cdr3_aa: CASSSPPRRLSYNEQFF; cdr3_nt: TGTGCCAGCAGTTCCCCCCCCAGACGACTCTCCTACAATGAGCAGTTCTTC
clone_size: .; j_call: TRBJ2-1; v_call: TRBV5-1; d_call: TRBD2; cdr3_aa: CASSGRGNEQFF; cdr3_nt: TGCGCCAGTAGCGGGAGGGGTAATGAGCAGTTCTTC
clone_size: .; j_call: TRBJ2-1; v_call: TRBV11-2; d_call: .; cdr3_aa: CASSDPMGAKNEQFF; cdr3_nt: TGTGCCAGCAGCGACCCTATGGGGGCCAAGAATGAGCAGTTCTTC
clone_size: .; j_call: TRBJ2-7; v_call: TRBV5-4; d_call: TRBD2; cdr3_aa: CASSSSGLVGYEQYF; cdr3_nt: TGTGCCAGCAGCTCTTCGGGACTAGTGGGCTACGAGCAGTACTTC
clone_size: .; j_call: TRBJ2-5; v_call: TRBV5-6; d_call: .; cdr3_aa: CASSKRRTVEETQYF; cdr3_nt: TGTGCCAGCAGCAAACGGAGGACAGTGGAAGAGACCCAGTACTTC
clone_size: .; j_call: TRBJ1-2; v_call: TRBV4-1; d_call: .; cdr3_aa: CASSQMDTGYTF; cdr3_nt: TGCGCCAGCAGCCAGATGGATACTGGCTACACCTTC
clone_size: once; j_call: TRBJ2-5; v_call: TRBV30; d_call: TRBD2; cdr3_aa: CAWSAWGAGGFETQYF; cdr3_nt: TGTGCCTGGAGTGCATGGGGAGCGGGAGGTTTTGAGACCCAGTACTTC
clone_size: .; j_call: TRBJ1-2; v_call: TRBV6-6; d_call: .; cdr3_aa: CASSPDSSGVYGYTF; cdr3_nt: TGTGCCAGCAGTCCGGACAGCTCGGGGGTCTATGGCTACACCTTC
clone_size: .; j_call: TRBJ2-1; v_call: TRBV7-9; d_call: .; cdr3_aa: CASSLGPGNEQFF; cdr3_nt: TGTGCCAGCAGCTTAGGCCCAGGCAATGAGCAGTTCTTC
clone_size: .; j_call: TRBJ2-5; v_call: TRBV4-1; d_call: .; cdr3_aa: CASSQDRGLQETQYF; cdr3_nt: TGCGCCAGCAGCCAAGATCGGGGACTTCAAGAGACCCAGTACTTC
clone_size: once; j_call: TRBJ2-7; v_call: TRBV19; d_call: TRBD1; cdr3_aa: CASSPGQGAFDEQYF; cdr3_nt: TGTGCCAGTAGTCCAGGACAGGGTGCCTTCGACGAGCAGTACTTC
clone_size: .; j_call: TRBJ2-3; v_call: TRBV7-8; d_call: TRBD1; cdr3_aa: CASSHRGRSTDTQYF; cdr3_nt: TGTGCCAGCAGCCACAGGGGAAGGAGTACAGATACGCAGTATTTT
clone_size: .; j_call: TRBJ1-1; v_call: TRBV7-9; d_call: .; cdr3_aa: CASSLGGLSGIGTEAFF; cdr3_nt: TGTGCCAGCAGCTTAGGTGGGCTATCGGGTATAGGCACTGAAGCTTTCTTT
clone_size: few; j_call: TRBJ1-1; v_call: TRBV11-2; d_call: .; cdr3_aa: CASSLGWRGEAFF; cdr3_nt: TGTGCCAGCAGCTTAGGTTGGCGGGGAGAAGCTTTCTTT
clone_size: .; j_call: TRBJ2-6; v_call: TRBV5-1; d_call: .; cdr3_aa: CASSLDPRVLTF; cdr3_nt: TGCGCCAGCAGCTTGGACCCCCGCGTCCTGACTTTC
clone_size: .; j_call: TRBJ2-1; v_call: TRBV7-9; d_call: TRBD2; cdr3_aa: CASSISGGEQFF; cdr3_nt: TGTGCCAGCAGCATTAGCGGGGGAGAGCAGTTCTTC
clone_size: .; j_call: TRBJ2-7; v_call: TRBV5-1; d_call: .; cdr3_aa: CASSPVHGAYEQYF; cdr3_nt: TGCGCCAGCAGTCCCGTTCACGGGGCCTACGAGCAGTACTTC
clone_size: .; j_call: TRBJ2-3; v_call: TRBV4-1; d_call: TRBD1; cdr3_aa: CASSQDTRGRPDTQYF; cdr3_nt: TGCGCCAGCAGCCAAGATACGAGGGGGCGGCCAGATACGCAGTATTTT